The 6 T cell receptor beta chains below come from one sample, sequenced in a study of brain T cells in children with intractable seizures. Sequenced by immunoSEQ multiplex PCR; TCRdb stores in-frame clones only, minus some. The sample has roughly 80,000 clones, around 90% seen once. Here the sequenced sample was peripheral blood, taken at surgery. These receptors all come from a girl aged 2 to 10 with Rasmussen encephalitis and intractable seizures.

The CDR3 nucleotides read TGCGCCAGCAGCTTGGAGGCGGGAGGGTACAATGAGCAGTTCTTC. Protein product: CASSLEAGGYNEQFF. The V and J genes are TRBV5-1 and TRBJ2-1, with 9 nucleotides matching TRBD2. CDR1 is SGHRS, CDR2 YFSETQ, per germline. The CDR3 sequence is 15 residues long. V shed 0 bases and J 4 bases; nucleotides not matched to a gene: 2.

The J gene is TRBJ2-3, the V gene TRBV5-4; D is possibly TRBD1 (5 bases). Germline-derived CDR1 and CDR2 are SGHNT and YYREEE (reference sequence). This CDR3 has 13 amino acids. The V end lost 4 bases, the J end lost 1 base, and 7 bases lay between the germline ends. This CDR3 is CASSTTGTDTQYF. The CDR3, as DNA: TGTGCCAGCAGCACGACAGGCACAGATACGCAGTATTTT.

This clone turned up a few times. The V gene is TRBV2, the J gene TRBJ2-7, with D possibly TRBD2 on 7 matching bases. Trimming took 2 bases from V and 12 from J, leaving 14 bases between them. The CDR3 is 12 residues long. Germline CDR1 is SNHLY and CDR2 is FYNNEI. The CDR3 spells CASSETRGAPYF. CDR3 DNA sequence: TGTGCCAGCAGTGAAACCCGGGGGGCACCGTACTTC. The whole variable domain, remainder taken from reference TRBV2 and TRBJ2-7, is EPEVTQTPSHQVTQMGQEVILRCVPISNHLYFYWYRQILGQKVEFLVSFYNNEISEKSEIFDDQFSVERPDGSNFTLKIRSTKLEDSAMYFCASSETRGAPYFGPGTRLTVT.

This clone was observed once. J is TRBJ1-2 and V is TRBV6-4, with D perhaps matching TRBD1 (5 bases). The CDR3 sequence is 13 residues long. The germline CDR1 and CDR2 sequences are MRHNA and SNTAGT. Trimming took 4 bases from V and 2 from J, leaving 8 bases between them. DNA for the CDR3: TGTGCCAGCAGTGTGACAGCCAACTATGGCTACACCTTC. Residues: CASSVTANYGYTF.

CDR3 in amino acids: CASSMEAMYNSPLHF. The CDR3 DNA follows: TGTGCCAGCAGTATGGAGGCCATGTATAATTCACCCCTCCACTTT. The rearrangement uses TRBV2 and TRBJ1-6; no firm D call. Between the trimmed V and J ends, which lost 5 bases and 4 bases, there was a span of 12 bases. From germline, CDR1 is SNHLY and CDR2 FYNNEI. This CDR3 spans 15 amino acids. The full variable domain, rest sourced from reference TRBV2 and TRBJ1-6, is EPEVTQTPSHQVTQMGQEVILRCVPISNHLYFYWYRQILGQKVEFLVSFYNNEISEKSEIFDDQFSVERPDGSNFTLKIRSTKLEDSAMYFCASSMEAMYNSPLHFGNGTRLTVT.

This sequence joins TRBV9 and TRBJ1-5; 11 nucleotides agree with TRBD1. The V and J ends lost 5 bases and 2 bases, in that order; junction bases with no gene match: 9. Germline assignment: CDR1 SGDLS and CDR2 YYNGEE. The CDR3 length is 17 residues. The CDR3 coding sequence is TGTGCCAGCAGTGCCGGGACAGGGGGGATAGGCAATCAGCCCCAGCATTTT. Protein sequence: CASSAGTGGIGNQPQHF.